Below, 18 T cell receptor beta chains from the same sample are listed, as sequenced in a study of cytomegalovirus exposure and HLA in healthy donors. The PCR had 60 Vbeta and 13 Jbeta primers. The method was immunoSEQ multiplex PCR; TCRdb's version includes in-frame clones alone and lacks a portion of them. The sample includes roughly 140,000 clones, 79% of them seen just once. The sample consisted of PBMCs. The receptors originated from a man aged 50-59 years in good health and CMV-seropositive.

V usage is TRBV6-6 and J usage is TRBJ1-1, with TRBD1 matching over 7 bases. V gave up 5 bases and J gave up 1 base; unmatched junction bases: 4. The CDR3 extends over 14 amino acids. Germline assignment: CDR1 MNHNY and CDR2 SVGAGI (reference sequence). The CDR3 here is CASSPGQTNTEAFF. The CDR3 bases are TGTGCCAGCAGTCCGGGACAGACGAACACTGAAGCTTTCTTT.

CDR3 protein: CARRTRRLAGVQRLRETQYF. The CDR3 DNA reads TGTGCCAGACGAACGAGACGACTAGCGGGAGTTCAGCGGCTTAGAGAGACCCAGTACTTC. The chain has TRBV21-1 and TRBJ2-5; no check of the table's D call, TRBD2, against the DNA was made. TRBV21-1 has pseudogene status. CDR3 length equals 20 residues.

The chain has TRBV28 and TRBJ2-1, with 8 positions matching TRBD2. The CDR3 is made up of 15 amino acids. CDR1 is MDHEN, CDR2 SYDVKM, per germline. V gave up 3 bases and J gave up 5 bases; unmatched junction bases: 6. In DNA form, the CDR3 reads TGTGCCAGCAGTTTTCTCAGCGGGGGCAACAATGAGCAGTTCTTC. It yields the protein CASSFLSGGNNEQFF.

J is TRBJ2-6 and V is TRBV2; no reliable D call. Germline V gives CDR1 SNHLY, CDR2 FYNNEI. Trimming removed 7 bases from V and 1 base from J, with 8 bases in between. This CDR3 has 14 residues. The CDR3 nucleotides are TGTGCCAGCAAAGTAGAATCTGGGGCCAACGTCCTGACTTTC. Protein product: CASKVESGANVLTF.

V and J are TRBV2 and TRBJ1-2, with D perhaps matching TRBD1 (6 bases). The germline V gene has CDR1 SNHLY and CDR2 FYNNEI. CDR3 length: 15 residues. Trimming removed 8 bases from V and 6 bases from J, with 22 bases in between. The CDR3 sequence: CASGGAWGASDGYTF. The CDR3 nucleotides are TGTGCCAGCGGGGGGGCTTGGGGGGCAAGTGATGGCTACACCTTC.

The J gene is TRBJ2-2, the V gene TRBV9; D gene unclear. This CDR3 region has 16 residues. V gave up 3 bases and J gave up 3 bases, with 15 bases separating them. CDR1 and CDR2 from the germline V gene are SGDLS and YYNGEE. The DNA for the CDR3 is TGTGCCAGCAGCGCAGCTTATAACAGAGACACCGGGGAGCTGTTTTTT. It is translated as CASSAAYNRDTGELFF.

The chain recombines TRBV6-6 with TRBJ2-2; D possibly corresponds to TRBD2 (6 bases). Germline V CDR1 and CDR2: MNHNY, SVGAGI (reference sequence). The CDR3 has 14 amino acids. Trimming shortened V by 7 bases and J by 3 bases, and 12 bases separated the two germline ends. CDR3 protein: CASTVAVDTGELFF. The CDR3 DNA reads TGTGCCAGCACCGTAGCGGTGGACACCGGGGAGCTGTTTTTT.

The chain has TRBV18 and TRBJ2-5, with 8 bases that match TRBD2. CDR1 is KGHSH, CDR2 LQKENI, per germline. CDR3 size: 15 residues. With V trimmed by 3 bases and J by 2 bases, 5 bases remained unmatched. The CDR3: CASSPLPSGQETQYF. CDR3 DNA: TGTGCCAGCTCACCTCTCCCTAGCGGGCAAGAGACCCAGTACTTC. The whole variable domain, filled in from reference TRBV18 and TRBJ2-5, reads NAGVMQNPRHLVRRRGQEARLRCSPMKGHSHVYWYRQLPEEGLKFMVYLQKENIIDESGMPKERFSAEFPKEGPSILRIQQVVRGDSAAYFCASSPLPSGQETQYFGPGTRLLVL.

V is TRBV10-2 and J is TRBJ1-5, with 11 bases that match TRBD1. The CDR3 runs to 14 residues. V lost 7 bases, J lost 6 bases, and 5 bases stayed unmatched. Germline CDR1 and CDR2: WSHSY and SAAADI. This chain's CDR3 is CASTDRGLGQPQHF. Written as DNA, the CDR3 is TGCGCCAGCACGGACAGGGGGCTGGGTCAGCCCCAGCATTTT.

This chain uses TRBV5-5 with TRBJ1-5; TRBD1 aligns across 7 bases. In germline, CDR1 is SGHKS, CDR2 YYEKEE (reference sequence). The CDR3 sequence is 15 residues long. V was clipped by 5 bases and J by 2 bases; unmatched bases: 7. The CDR3 DNA reads as TGTGCCAGCAGTCGGGACAGTTTGGGCAATCAGCCCCAGCATTTT. Residues: CASSRDSLGNQPQHF.

The chain couples TRBV28 to TRBJ2-7; tentative D call: TRBD1 (5 bases). The CDR3 has 15 amino acids. The V gene lost 6 bases and the J gene lost 4 bases, with 19 bases spanning the gap. Germline V gene sequence: CDR1 MDHEN, CDR2 SYDVKM. CDR3 DNA sequence: TGTGCCAGCAGCTCCCTGTGGCAGGGCAAGTACGAGCAGTACTTC. This encodes CASSSLWQGKYEQYF.

The V and J genes are TRBV29-1 and TRBJ2-5; 9 bases agree with TRBD1. The trim removed 7 bases at V and 5 bases at J, leaving 5 bases unmatched. This CDR3 is built from 12 residues. Germline V lookup: CDR1 SQVTM, CDR2 ANQGSEA. CDR3 protein: CSATGGRETQYF. CDR3 bases: TGCAGCGCCACAGGGGGCCGGGAGACCCAGTACTTC.

This rearrangement joins TRBV6-1 to TRBJ1-5, with 8 bases matching TRBD1. In germline, CDR1 is MNHNS, CDR2 SASEGT. CDR3 length equals 14 residues. V lost 4 bases and J lost 4; bases outside the gene matches: 3. The DNA of the CDR3 is TGTGCCAGCAGTGGACGGACAGGGAATCAGCCCCAGCATTTT. It encodes CASSGRTGNQPQHF.

The gene calls are TRBV27 and TRBJ2-7, with 9 bases that match TRBD2. CDR1 and CDR2 from the germline V gene are MNHEY and SMNVEV (reference sequence). The CDR3 length is 17 residues. The J segment lost 4 bases and the V segment lost 5 bases, leaving 15 bases of the junction unmatched. CDR3 region: CASSRTTKYSGRYEQYF. The DNA for the CDR3 is TGTGCCAGCAGTCGTACGACCAAGTATAGCGGGAGATACGAGCAGTACTTC.

This chain connects TRBV4-1 to TRBJ2-5; 9 bases match TRBD2. Matching the DNA end better, TRBJ2-7 makes the J call doubtful. Germline V lookup: CDR1 MGHRA, CDR2 YSYEKL. The CDR3 contains 17 residues. CDR3 amino acids: CASSQGPGVAGVYEQYF. The CDR3 coding sequence is TGCGCCAGCAGCCAAGGCCCCGGGGTAGCGGGAGTTTACGAGCAGTACTTC.

The chain combines TRBV29-1 with TRBJ2-2; 7 bases agree with TRBD2. This CDR3 has 14 amino acids. V was clipped by 4 bases and J by 1 base; unmatched bases: 3. The germline V gene has CDR1 SQVTM and CDR2 ANQGSEA. Here the CDR3 DNA reads TGCAGCGTTGGGCGGGGGATGAACACCGGGGAGCTGTTTTTT. Its protein is CSVGRGMNTGELFF.

Remarks on this clone: The same CDR3 is also encoded by other DNA sequences in this sample. The V gene is TRBV18, the J gene TRBJ1-2; 9 positions agree with TRBD1. The CDR3 loop spans 14 amino acids. Germline V gene sequence: CDR1 KGHSH, CDR2 LQKENI. V was pared by 3 bases and J by 3 bases, with 2 bases of the junction left unmatched. CDR3 sequence reads: CASSPGQGDYGYTF. The CDR3 DNA sequence: TGTGCCAGCTCACCGGGACAGGGCGACTATGGCTACACCTTC.

In this sample, this clone turned up once. The chain carries TRBV6-1 and TRBJ1-3; no firm D call. The CDR3 loop spans 15 amino acids. The V gene lost 2 bases and the J gene lost 2 bases, with 10 bases spanning the gap. The germline gives CDR1 MNHNS, CDR2 SASEGT. The CDR3 loop is CASSEPWGAGNTIYF. In DNA, the CDR3 is TGTGCCAGCAGTGAACCGTGGGGAGCTGGAAACACCATATATTTT.